What follows are 9 T cell receptor beta chains derived from one specimen sequenced in a study of beta chain features in type 1 diabetes. Whole-study findings and limits: Among patients with Type 1 diabetes, TCRB CDR3s were moderately but significantly shorter in every one of the four CD4+ subsets.

The study reverse transcribed the entire isolated RNA, so it sequenced expressed TCRB transcripts. Produced via immunoSEQ multiplex PCR; TCRdb's table is partial and in-frame only. The sample has about 180,000 clones, 6.5% to 8.5% seen once. No antigens are known for them. Sequencing used central memory CD4+ T cells from blood. These receptors were taken from a man aged 18-30 years with type 1 diabetes.

The chain carries TRBV7-2 and TRBJ2-5; D ambiguous. The germline gives CDR1 SGHTA, CDR2 FQGNSA. The CDR3 consists of 12 residues. Trimming stripped 5 bases from V and 5 bases from J, with 9 bases between. In DNA form, the CDR3 reads TGTGCCAGCAGCACTACGAGGGAGACCCAGTACTTC. Residues: CASSTTRETQYF.

The rearrangement joins TRBV11-3 to TRBJ1-2; D uncertain. Deletions cut 2 bases from V and 8 bases from J, with 24 bases between. The CDR3 length is 17 residues. The germline V gene has CDR1 SGHNT and CDR2 YENEEA. CDR3 sequence (DNA): TGTGCCAGCAGCTTAAGTCGGACCAATACCGACTATGGCGGCTACACCTTC. This translates into CASSLSRTNTDYGGYTF.

The sample holds a few counts of this clone. The chain uses TRBV7-2 and TRBJ1-6; no clear D gene. Deletions cut 6 bases from V and 7 bases from J, with 7 bases between. Per germline, CDR1 SGHTA and CDR2 FQGNSA. The CDR3 runs to 12 residues. The DNA of the CDR3 is TGTGCCAGCAGTCCTTTAAATTCACCCCTCCACTTT. It encodes CASSPLNSPLHF.

This clone was counted between two and nine times. The V and J genes are TRBV5-1 and TRBJ2-1; D unclear. The V end was cut by 5 bases, the J end by 0 bases, with 12 bases between. This CDR3 spans 15 amino acids. Germline values: CDR1 SGHRS, CDR2 YFSETQ. CDR3 loop: CASRIESYSYNEQFF. The CDR3 DNA sequence: TGCGCCAGCAGAATAGAGTCCTACTCCTACAATGAGCAGTTCTTC.

V and J are TRBV9 and TRBJ2-3, with 8 bases fitting TRBD2. The CDR3 is 15 residues long. V gave up 3 bases and J gave up 7 bases; unmatched junction bases: 10. Germline CDR1 reads SGDLS; CDR2 reads YYNGEE. As DNA, the CDR3 is TGTGCCAGCAGCGCCGGACTAGCTTCCATATATACGCAGTATTTT. This translates into CASSAGLASIYTQYF. The entire variable domain, with the rest obtained from reference TRBV9 and TRBJ2-3, is as follows: DSGVTQTPKHLITATGQRVTLRCSPRSGDLSVYWYQQSLDQGLQFLIQYYNGEERAKGNILERFSAQQFPDLHSELNLSSLELGDSALYFCASSAGLASIYTQYFGPGTRLTVL.

To note about this clone: At the DNA level, this CDR3 is encoded by other sequences in the same sample as well. The chain combines TRBV18 with TRBJ2-1, with 8 nucleotides matching TRBD1. The trim removed 0 bases at V and 6 bases at J, leaving 1 base unmatched. Germline V gene sequence: CDR1 KGHSH, CDR2 LQKENI. The CDR3 is 14 amino acids. In DNA form, the CDR3 reads TGTGCCAGCTCACCACCCGGACAGGGCAATGAGCAGTTCTTC. Protein sequence: CASSPPGQGNEQFF.

This chain uses TRBV6-4 with TRBJ2-3, with D possibly matching TRBD1 (6 bases). Germline loops: CDR1 MRHNA, CDR2 SNTAGT. V was clipped by 3 bases and J by 3 bases, with 13 bases between them. CDR3 length: 15 residues. The CDR3 coding sequence is TGTGCCAGCAGTGATCCGGGCAGGGGAACAGATACGCAGTATTTT. Translation: CASSDPGRGTDTQYF.

CDR3 protein: CASSFGSGQGYNEQFF. The CDR3 DNA follows: TGTGCCAGCAGCTTCGGGTCGGGACAGGGTTACAATGAGCAGTTCTTC. This rearrangement joins TRBV5-4 to TRBJ2-1; TRBD1 matches at 9 bases. The CDR3 totals 16 residues. V shed 2 bases, J shed 4 bases, and the junction held 7 bases outside the gene matches. The V gene's germline CDR1 is SGHNT and CDR2 YYREEE (reference sequence). The full variable domain, completed using reference TRBV5-4 and TRBJ2-1, is ETGVTQSPTHLIKTRGQQVTLRCSSQSGHNTVSWYQQALGQGPQFIFQYYREEENGRGNFPPRFSGLQFPNYSSELNVNALELDDSALYLCASSFGSGQGYNEQFFGPGTRLTVL.

This clone was detected only a few times. This rearrangement joins TRBV6-5 to TRBJ2-7, with 8 bases fitting TRBD2. CDR1 and CDR2 (germline): MNHEY, SVGAGI. CDR3 size: 15 residues. Unmatched junction bases numbered 12, after V lost 4 bases and J lost 7 bases. As DNA, the CDR3 is TGTGCCAGCAGTTGGGTCCGGGGGGGGGAGAGAGAGCAGTACTTC. Translating gives CASSWVRGGEREQYF.